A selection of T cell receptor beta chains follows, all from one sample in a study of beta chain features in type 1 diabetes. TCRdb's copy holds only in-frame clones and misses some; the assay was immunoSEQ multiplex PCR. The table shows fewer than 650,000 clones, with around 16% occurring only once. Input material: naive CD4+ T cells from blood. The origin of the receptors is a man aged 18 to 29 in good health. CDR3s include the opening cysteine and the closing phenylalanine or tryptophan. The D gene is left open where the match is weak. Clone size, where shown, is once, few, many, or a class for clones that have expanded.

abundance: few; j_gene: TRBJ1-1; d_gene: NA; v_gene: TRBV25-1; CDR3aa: CASSGYLWGTEAFF; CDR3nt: TGTGCCAGCAGTGGTTATCTCTGGGGCACTGAAGCTTTCTTT
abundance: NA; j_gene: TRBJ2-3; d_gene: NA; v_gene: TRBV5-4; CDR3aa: CASSLVQRPDTDTQYF; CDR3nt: TGTGCCAGCAGCTTGGTTCAGCGGCCGGACACAGATACGCAGTATTTT
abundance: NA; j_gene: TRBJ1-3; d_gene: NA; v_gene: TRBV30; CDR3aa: CAWSRTAGNTIYF; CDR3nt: TGTGCCTGGAGTAGAACAGCTGGAAACACCATATATTTT
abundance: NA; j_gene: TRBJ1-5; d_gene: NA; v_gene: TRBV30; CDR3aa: CAWSVQKNQPQHF; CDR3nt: TGTGCCTGGAGTGTACAGAAGAATCAGCCCCAGCATTTT
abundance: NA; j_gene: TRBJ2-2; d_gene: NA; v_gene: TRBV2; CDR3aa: CASRRTAQYTGELFF; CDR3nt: TGTGCCAGCAGGCGGACCGCCCAATACACCGGGGAGCTGTTTTTT
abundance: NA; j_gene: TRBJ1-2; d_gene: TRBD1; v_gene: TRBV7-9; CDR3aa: CASSLDRGQGYTF; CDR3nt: TGTGCCAGCAGTCTGGACAGGGGACAAGGCTACACCTTC
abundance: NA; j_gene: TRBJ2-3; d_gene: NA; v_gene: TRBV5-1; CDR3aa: CASMKGISDTQYF; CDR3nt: TGCGCCAGCATGAAGGGTATCAGTGATACGCAGTATTTT
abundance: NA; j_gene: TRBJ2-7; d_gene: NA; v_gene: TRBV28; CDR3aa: CASSLFQGMYEQYF; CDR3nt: TGTGCCAGCAGTTTATTTCAGGGAATGTACGAGCAGTACTTC
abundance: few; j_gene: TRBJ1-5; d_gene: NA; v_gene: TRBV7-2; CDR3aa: CASSLSGNQPQHF; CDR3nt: TGTGCCAGCAGCTTATCGGGTAATCAGCCCCAGCATTTT
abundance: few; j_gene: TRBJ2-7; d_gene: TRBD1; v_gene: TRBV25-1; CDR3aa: CASSDWDRIYEQYF; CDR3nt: TGTGCCAGCAGTGACTGGGACAGAATTTACGAGCAGTACTTC
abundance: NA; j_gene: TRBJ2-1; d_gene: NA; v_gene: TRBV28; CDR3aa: CASSLDRRGLPYNEQFF; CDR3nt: TGTGCCAGCAGTTTAGACCGGCGGGGCCTTCCCTACAATGAGCAGTTCTTC
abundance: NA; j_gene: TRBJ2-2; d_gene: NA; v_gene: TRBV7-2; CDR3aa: CASSSYTGELFF; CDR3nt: TGTGCCAGCAGCTCTTACACCGGGGAGCTGTTTTTT
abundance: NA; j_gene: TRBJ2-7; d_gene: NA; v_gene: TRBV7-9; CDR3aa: CASSLVRAGSYEQYF; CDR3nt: TGTGCCAGCAGCTTAGTCCGGGCAGGCTCCTACGAGCAGTACTTC
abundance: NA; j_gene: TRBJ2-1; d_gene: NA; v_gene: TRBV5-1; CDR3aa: CASSLWGPLHDLNEQFF; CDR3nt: TGCGCCAGCAGCTTGTGGGGACCCCTTCACGATTTAAATGAGCAGTTCTTC
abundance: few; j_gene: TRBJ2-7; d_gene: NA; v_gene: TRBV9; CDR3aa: CASSVGDGSSYEQYF; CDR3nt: TGTGCCAGCAGCGTAGGGGACGGCTCCTCCTACGAGCAGTACTTC
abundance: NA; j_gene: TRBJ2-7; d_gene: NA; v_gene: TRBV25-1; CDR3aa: CASSGGGYYEQYF; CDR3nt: TGTGCCAGCAGTGGAGGGGGGTACTACGAGCAGTACTTC
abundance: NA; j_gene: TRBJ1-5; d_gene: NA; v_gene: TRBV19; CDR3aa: CASSTGGNQPQHF; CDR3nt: TGTGCCAGTAGTACAGGTGGGAATCAGCCCCAGCATTTT
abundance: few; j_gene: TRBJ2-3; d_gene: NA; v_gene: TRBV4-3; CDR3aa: CASSQVAAQGHTDTQYF; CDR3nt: TGCGCCAGCAGCCAAGTTGCCGCACAGGGACATACAGATACGCAGTATTTT
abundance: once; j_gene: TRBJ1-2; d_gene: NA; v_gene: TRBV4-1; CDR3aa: CASSLTGSYGYTF; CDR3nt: TGCGCCAGCAGCCTCACAGGGTCCTATGGCTACACCTTC
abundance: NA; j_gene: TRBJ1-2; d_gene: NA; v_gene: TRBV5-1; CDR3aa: CASSLGSDTGYTF; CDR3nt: TGCGCCAGCAGCTTAGGGTCGGATACGGGCTACACCTTC
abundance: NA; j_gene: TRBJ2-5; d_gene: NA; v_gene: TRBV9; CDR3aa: CASSPRPLETQYF; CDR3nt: TGTGCCAGCAGCCCCCGTCCGTTAGAGACCCAGTACTTC
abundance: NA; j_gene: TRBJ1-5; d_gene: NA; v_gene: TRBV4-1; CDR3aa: CASGTEGNSNQPQHF; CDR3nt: TGCGCCAGCGGCACCGAGGGGAATAGCAATCAGCCCCAGCATTTT
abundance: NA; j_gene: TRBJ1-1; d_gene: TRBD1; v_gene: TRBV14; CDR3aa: CASSRKLMTGYITEAFF; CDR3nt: TGTGCCAGCAGCCGAAAACTAATGACAGGGTACATCACTGAAGCTTTCTTT
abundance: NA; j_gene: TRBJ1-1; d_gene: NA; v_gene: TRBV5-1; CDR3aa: CASSPFGGSTEAFF; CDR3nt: TGCGCCAGCAGCCCCTTCGGCGGGAGCACTGAAGCTTTCTTT
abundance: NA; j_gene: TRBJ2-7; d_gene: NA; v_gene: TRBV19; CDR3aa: CARKATGYEQYF; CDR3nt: TGTGCCAGGAAGGCCACGGGGTACGAGCAGTACTTC
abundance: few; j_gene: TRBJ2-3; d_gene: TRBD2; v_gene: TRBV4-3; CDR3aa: CASSQDAGTWGLAGATDTQYF; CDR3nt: TGCGCCAGCAGCCAAGATGCCGGGACTTGGGGACTAGCGGGAGCCACAGATACGCAGTATTTT
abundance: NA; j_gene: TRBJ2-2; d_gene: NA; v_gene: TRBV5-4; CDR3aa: CASSLRVANTGELFF; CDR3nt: TGTGCCAGCAGCTTGCGAGTGGCGAACACCGGGGAGCTGTTTTTT
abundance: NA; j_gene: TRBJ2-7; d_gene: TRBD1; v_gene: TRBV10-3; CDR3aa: CAIRAQGAYEQYF; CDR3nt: TGTGCCATCAGGGCCCAGGGGGCCTACGAGCAGTACTTC
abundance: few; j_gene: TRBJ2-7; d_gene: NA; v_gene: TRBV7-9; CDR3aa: CASTTPVRGAEEQYF; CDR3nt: TGTGCCAGCACCACACCCGTACGGGGCGCGGAGGAGCAGTACTTC
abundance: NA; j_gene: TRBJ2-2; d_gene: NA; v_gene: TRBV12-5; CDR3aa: CASGLVVTGHTGELFF; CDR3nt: TGTGCTAGTGGTTTGGTGGTGACAGGTCACACCGGGGAGCTGTTTTTT
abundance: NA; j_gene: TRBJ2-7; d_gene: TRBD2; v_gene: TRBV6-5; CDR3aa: CASSRTSGYEQYF; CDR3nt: TGTGCCAGCAGTCGGACTAGCGGCTACGAGCAGTACTTC
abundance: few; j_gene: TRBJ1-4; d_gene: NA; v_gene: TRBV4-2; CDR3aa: CASSQERDEKLFF; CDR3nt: TGTGCCAGCAGCCAAGAGAGGGATGAAAAACTGTTTTTT
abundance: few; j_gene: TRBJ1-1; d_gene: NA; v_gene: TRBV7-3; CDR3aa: CASSPWGGNTEAFF; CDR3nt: TGTGCCAGCAGCCCCTGGGGCGGGAACACTGAAGCTTTCTTT
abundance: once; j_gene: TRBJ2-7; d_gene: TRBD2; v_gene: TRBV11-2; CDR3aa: CASSLAREYYEQYF; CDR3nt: TGTGCCAGCAGCTTAGCGCGGGAGTACTACGAGCAGTACTTC
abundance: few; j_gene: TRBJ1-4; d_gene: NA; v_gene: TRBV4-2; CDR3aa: CASSGERATNEKLFF; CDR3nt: TGTGCCAGCAGCGGAGAGCGTGCAACTAATGAAAAACTGTTTTTT
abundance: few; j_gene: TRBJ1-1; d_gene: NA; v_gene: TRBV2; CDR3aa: CASSVDGNTEAFF; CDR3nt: TGTGCCAGCAGCGTGGACGGGAACACTGAAGCTTTCTTT
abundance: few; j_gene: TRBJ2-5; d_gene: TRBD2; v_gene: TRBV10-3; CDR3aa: CAISKGTSGPQETQYF; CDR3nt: TGTGCCATCAGCAAGGGGACTAGCGGGCCTCAAGAGACCCAGTACTTC
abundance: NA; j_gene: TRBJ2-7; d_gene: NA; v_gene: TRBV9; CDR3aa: CASSVVGTSYEQYF; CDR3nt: TGTGCCAGCAGCGTAGTGGGGACATCCTACGAGCAGTACTTC
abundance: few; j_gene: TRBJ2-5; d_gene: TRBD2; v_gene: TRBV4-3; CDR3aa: CASSQGLAGPKGETQYF; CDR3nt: TGCGCCAGCAGCCAAGGACTAGCGGGACCGAAGGGAGAGACCCAGTACTTC
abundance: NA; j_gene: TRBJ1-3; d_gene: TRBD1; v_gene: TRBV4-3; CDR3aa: CASSQVMRQGYGNTIYF; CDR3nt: TGCGCCAGCAGCCAAGTAATGCGACAGGGGTATGGAAACACCATATATTTT
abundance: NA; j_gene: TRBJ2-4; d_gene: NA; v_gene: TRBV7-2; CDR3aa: CASSSSSTVIKNIQYF; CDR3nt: TGTGCCAGCAGCTCATCATCGACGGTGATCAAAAACATTCAGTACTTC
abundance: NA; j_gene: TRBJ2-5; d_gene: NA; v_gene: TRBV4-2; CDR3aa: CASSQGLSGAQYF; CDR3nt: TGTGCCAGCAGCCAAGGCCTGTCGGGGGCCCAGTACTTC
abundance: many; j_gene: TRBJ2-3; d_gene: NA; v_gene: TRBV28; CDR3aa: CASSRTDTQYF; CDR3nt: TGTGCCAGCAGTCGTACAGATACGCAGTATTTT
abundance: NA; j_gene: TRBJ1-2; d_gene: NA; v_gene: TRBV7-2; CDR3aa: CASSLEFWVGYGYTF; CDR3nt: TGTGCCAGCAGCTTAGAGTTCTGGGTGGGCTATGGCTACACCTTC
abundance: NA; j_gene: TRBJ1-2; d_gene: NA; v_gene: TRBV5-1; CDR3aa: CASSPRGIGYTF; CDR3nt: TGCGCCAGCAGCCCCCGGGGGATAGGCTACACCTTC
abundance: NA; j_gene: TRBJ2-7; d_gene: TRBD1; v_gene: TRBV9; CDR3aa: CASSTRDRGAYEQYF; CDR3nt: TGTGCCAGCAGCACCCGGGACAGGGGGGCCTACGAGCAGTACTTC
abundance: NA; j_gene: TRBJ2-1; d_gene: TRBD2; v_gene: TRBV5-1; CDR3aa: CASSLRLAGGNNEQFF; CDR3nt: TGCGCCAGCAGCTTGAGACTAGCGGGGGGTAACAATGAGCAGTTCTTC
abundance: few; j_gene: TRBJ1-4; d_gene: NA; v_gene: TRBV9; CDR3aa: CASSRTLTRGDHMTKLFF; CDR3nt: TGTGCCAGCAGCCGGACATTAACCCGCGGAGACCACATGACCAAACTGTTTTTT
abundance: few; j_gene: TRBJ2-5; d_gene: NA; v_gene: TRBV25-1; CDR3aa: CASSDLEYWQGGSETQYF; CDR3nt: TGTGCCAGCAGTGATTTAGAGTATTGGCAGGGCGGTTCGGAGACCCAGTACTTC
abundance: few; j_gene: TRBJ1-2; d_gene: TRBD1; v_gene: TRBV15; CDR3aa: CATSRWDRKSYGYTF; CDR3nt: TGTGCCACCAGCAGATGGGACAGAAAGAGCTATGGCTACACCTTC
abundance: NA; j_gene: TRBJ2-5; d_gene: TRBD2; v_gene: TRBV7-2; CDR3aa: CASSELAGVQETQYF; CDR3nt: TGTGCCAGCAGCGAACTAGCGGGAGTTCAAGAGACCCAGTACTTC
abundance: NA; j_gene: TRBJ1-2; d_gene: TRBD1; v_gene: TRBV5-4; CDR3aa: CASRRGTANYGYTF; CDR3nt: TGTGCCAGCAGACGCGGGACAGCTAACTATGGCTACACCTTC